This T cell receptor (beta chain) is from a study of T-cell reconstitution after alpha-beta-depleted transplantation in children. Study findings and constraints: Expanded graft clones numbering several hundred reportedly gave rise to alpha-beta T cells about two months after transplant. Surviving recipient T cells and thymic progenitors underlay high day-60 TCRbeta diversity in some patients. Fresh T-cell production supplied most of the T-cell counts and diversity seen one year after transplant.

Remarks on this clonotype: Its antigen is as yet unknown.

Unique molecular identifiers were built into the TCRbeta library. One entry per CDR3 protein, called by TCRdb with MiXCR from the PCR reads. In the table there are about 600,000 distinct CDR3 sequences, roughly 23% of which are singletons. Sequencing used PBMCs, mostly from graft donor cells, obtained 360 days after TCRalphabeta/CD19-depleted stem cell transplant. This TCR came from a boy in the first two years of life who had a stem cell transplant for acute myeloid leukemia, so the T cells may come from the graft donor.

The CDR3 nucleotides are TGTGCCAGCAGATATAGGGTAGCAAAACTGTTTTTT. It is translated as CASRYRVAKLFF. The chain combines TRBV12-3 or TRBV12-4 with TRBJ1-4; D is undetermined. The CDR3 loop spans 12 amino acids. Trimming took off 6 bases at V and 10 bases at J, with 12 bases between the two ends.